These 23 T cell receptor beta chains were sequenced from one sample in a study of blood T cell repertoires in COVID-19. Clones were sequenced by immunoSEQ multiplex PCR, and TCRdb holds only the in-frame ones, with some missing. The profile shows around 60,000 clones, approximately 83% of them singletons. Sequencing input: peripheral blood. The receptors stem from a woman of 80 years or more with acute or convalescent COVID-19.

The CDR3, as DNA: TGTGCCAGCACCATAAGCGGGAGTAGCACAGATACGCAGTATTTT. It specifies CASTISGSSTDTQYF. J is TRBJ2-3 and V is TRBV5-4, with 8 bases fitting TRBD2. The V gene's germline CDR1 is SGHNT and CDR2 YYREEE (reference sequence). The trim removed 6 bases at V and 0 bases at J, leaving 6 bases unmatched. This CDR3 comprises 15 residues.

In DNA, the CDR3 is TGTGCCAGCAGCAAGAGGGCCCCAGGTACAGAGAACACTGAAGCTTTCTTT. This sequence encodes CASSKRAPGTENTEAFF. V usage is TRBV21-1 and J usage is TRBJ1-1. TRBV21-1 is a recognized pseudogene. This CDR3 contains 17 residues.

This rearrangement joins TRBV5-1 to TRBJ2-3; 12 bases agree with TRBD1. V shed 4 bases, J shed 5 bases, and the junction held 5 bases outside the gene matches. Germline CDR1 and CDR2: SGHRS and YFSETQ. The CDR3 extends over 15 amino acids. The CDR3, as DNA: TGCGCCAGCAGCGCGGGGACAGGGGGCCAAGATACGCAGTATTTT. Translation gives CASSAGTGGQDTQYF.

The chain recombines TRBV3-1 (or the pseudogene TRBV3-2) with TRBJ1-1; D possibly corresponds to TRBD1 (5 bases). Germline V CDR1 and CDR2: LGHDT, YNNKEL (reference sequence). V lost 0 bases and J 4 bases, leaving 9 bases between the germline ends. This CDR3 comprises 14 residues. CDR3 sequence (DNA): TGTGCCAGCAGCCAAGATCCAGACAGCACTGAAGCTTTCTTT. It specifies CASSQDPDSTEAFF.

This clone appeared many times. The same CDR3 arises from other DNA sequences in this sample as well. The V and J genes are TRBV19 and TRBJ2-7; 9 nucleotides align to TRBD1. The germline V gene has CDR1 LNHDA and CDR2 SQIVND (reference sequence). With 3 bases clipped from V and 3 bases from J, the junction kept 3 bases outside the gene matches. The CDR3 loop spans 14 amino acids. This CDR3 is CASSMGQGGYEQYF. CDR3 bases: TGTGCCAGTAGTATGGGACAGGGCGGCTACGAGCAGTACTTC.

The V call is TRBV3-1 (or the pseudogene TRBV3-2), the J call TRBJ2-5, with 8 nucleotides matching TRBD2. V shed 3 bases and J 2 bases; nucleotides not matched to a gene: 17. The CDR3 spans 19 residues. Looked up from germline, CDR1 is LGHDT and CDR2 is YNNKEL (reference sequence). This chain's CDR3 is CASSHLSRGADKTQETQYF. The CDR3 nucleotides read TGTGCCAGCAGCCATCTTTCGCGGGGGGCCGACAAAACGCAAGAGACCCAGTACTTC.

This clone was seen only a few times. This chain uses TRBV6-5 with TRBJ2-5; D is unresolved. CDR1 is MNHEY, CDR2 SVGAGI, per germline. The CDR3 runs 16 residues. Trimming stripped 4 bases from V and 0 bases from J, with 15 bases between. CDR3 in amino acids: CASSCPVQQNQETQYF. CDR3 in DNA: TGTGCCAGCAGTTGTCCTGTACAACAGAACCAAGAGACCCAGTACTTC.

This chain joins TRBV27 and TRBJ1-4; no clear D. Germline V gene lookup returns CDR1 MNHEY and CDR2 SMNVEV (reference sequence). The CDR3 runs to 13 residues. Trimming removed 3 bases from V and 4 bases from J, with 6 bases in between. This chain's CDR3 is CASSLSGNEKLFF. CDR3 DNA sequence: TGTGCCAGCAGTTTGTCGGGTAATGAAAAACTGTTTTTT.

The chain carries TRBV7-2 and TRBJ2-7; TRBD1 aligns across 8 bases. This CDR3 has 14 amino acids. Germline loops: CDR1 SGHTA, CDR2 FQGNSA. V dropped 5 bases and J dropped 6; count of bases not matched to a gene: 9. The CDR3 loop reads CASSVPGTGSEQYF. The CDR3 bases are TGTGCCAGCAGCGTTCCCGGGACAGGCAGCGAGCAGTACTTC.

This chain uses TRBV6-5 with TRBJ2-3; the match to TRBD2 covers 8 bases. The CDR3 has 16 residues. Germline V gene sequence: CDR1 MNHEY, CDR2 SVGAGI. V lost 0 bases to trimming and J lost 1 base; unmatched junction nucleotides: 3. The CDR3 region is CASSYSPTSGTDTQYF. The CDR3 DNA is TGTGCCAGCAGTTACTCTCCGACTAGCGGCACAGATACGCAGTATTTT.

This clone was recorded only once. The V call is TRBV7-8, the J call TRBJ1-5; no clear D gene. CDR1 SGHVS and CDR2 FQNEAQ come from the germline V gene. The V end was cut by 4 bases, the J end by 7 bases, with 14 bases between. CDR3 length equals 14 residues. This CDR3 reads CASSSSQREQPQHF. Here the CDR3 DNA reads TGTGCCAGCAGCTCCAGTCAGCGAGAGCAGCCCCAGCATTTT. The entire variable domain, with the rest obtained from reference TRBV7-8 and TRBJ1-5, is as follows: GAGVSQSPRYKVAKRGQDVALRCDPISGHVSLFWYQQALGQGPEFLTYFQNEAQLDKSGLPSDRFFAERPEGSVSTLKIQRTQQEDSAVYLCASSSSQREQPQHFGDGTRLSIL.

This chain links TRBV28 with TRBJ2-3; TRBD2 agrees at 14 bases. Germline V gene sequence: CDR1 MDHEN, CDR2 SYDVKM. J was trimmed by 2 bases and V by 9 bases; bases with no gene match: 10. The CDR3 spans 17 residues. This CDR3 is CASTGTSGGTTTDTQYF. The CDR3 coding sequence is TGTGCCAGTACCGGGACTAGCGGGGGAACGACCACAGATACGCAGTATTTT.

The V and J genes are TRBV7-2 and TRBJ2-2, with 12 nucleotides matching TRBD2. Per germline, CDR1 SGHTA and CDR2 FQGNSA. Unmatched junction bases numbered 5, after V lost 1 base and J lost 2 bases. This CDR3 is built from 18 residues. CDR3 sequence: CASSLVGTSGPNTGELFF. As DNA, the CDR3 is TGTGCCAGCAGCTTAGTGGGGACTAGCGGGCCTAACACCGGGGAGCTGTTTTTT. Combining the CDR3 with reference TRBV7-2 and TRBJ2-2 gives the whole variable domain GAGVSQSPSNKVTEKGKDVELRCDPISGHTALYWYRQSLGQGLEFLIYFQGNSAPDKSGLPSDRFSAERTGGSVSTLTIQRTQQEDSAVYLCASSLVGTSGPNTGELFFGEGSRLTVL.

This chain connects TRBV6-6 to TRBJ2-5; the match to TRBD2 covers 12 bases. CDR1 and CDR2 (germline): MNHNY, SVGAGI (reference sequence). V lost 7 bases to trimming and J lost 5 bases; unmatched junction nucleotides: 8. CDR3 length: 15 amino acids. The CDR3 protein is CASTSGRARYETQYF. CDR3 DNA: TGTGCCAGCACTAGCGGGAGGGCCAGGTACGAGACCCAGTACTTC.

The gene calls are TRBV6-4 and TRBJ2-7; 9 nucleotides align to TRBD1. From germline, CDR1 is MRHNA and CDR2 SNTAGT. The CDR3 covers 14 residues. V lost 5 bases to trimming and J lost 5 bases; unmatched junction nucleotides: 7. CDR3 DNA sequence: TGTGCCAGCAGTCGTCCGGGACAGGGCCACGAGCAGTACTTC. Encoded protein: CASSRPGQGHEQYF.

The gene calls are TRBV11-2 and TRBJ1-2; 12 positions agree with TRBD1. Unmatched junction bases numbered 16, after V lost 4 bases and J lost 10 bases. This CDR3 region has 17 residues. The germline V gene has CDR1 SGHAT and CDR2 FQNNGV. The CDR3 coding sequence is TGTGCCAGCAGCTCACCGGGACAGGGGGCGCCTGAAGGGTACTACACCTTC. Amino acid sequence: CASSSPGQGAPEGYYTF.

This rearrangement joins TRBV5-6 to TRBJ1-4; maybe TRBD1 (5 bases). V was cut by 0 bases and J by 8 bases, with 11 bases left in between. Germline assignment: CDR1 SGHDT and CDR2 YYEEEE. The CDR3 extends over 14 amino acids. CDR3 protein: CASSLEGIPEKLFF. The CDR3, as DNA: TGTGCCAGCAGCTTGGAGGGGATTCCGGAAAAACTGTTTTTT. The full variable domain, its missing parts supplied by reference TRBV5-6 and TRBJ1-4, is DAGVTQSPTHLIKTRGQQVTLRCSPKSGHDTVSWYQQALGQGPQFIFQYYEEEERQRGNFPDRFSGHQFPNYSSELNVNALLLGDSALYLCASSLEGIPEKLFFGSGTQLSVL.

V gene TRBV27 combines with J gene TRBJ2-2; 11 bases align to TRBD2. This CDR3 spans 16 amino acids. J was trimmed by 5 bases and V by 1 base; bases with no gene match: 3. Germline V gene lookup returns CDR1 MNHEY and CDR2 SMNVEV (reference sequence). The CDR3 DNA reads TGTGCCAGCAGTTTATTGGCTAGCGGGGGGACCGGGGAGCTGTTTTTT. The encoded protein is CASSLLASGGTGELFF.

The chain employs TRBV19 and TRBJ1-4, with 10 bases identical to TRBD1. This CDR3 has 14 residues. Germline V lookup: CDR1 LNHDA, CDR2 SQIVND (reference sequence). With V trimmed by 6 bases and J by 7 bases, 5 bases remained unmatched. The CDR3 region is CASRETGGGEKLFF. The CDR3 region has the DNA TGTGCCAGTAGGGAGACAGGGGGCGGTGAAAAACTGTTTTTT.

The chain links TRBV5-4 to TRBJ2-7, with TRBD2 matching 7 bases. J lost 6 bases, V lost 6 bases, and 12 bases had no gene match. This CDR3 contains 14 residues. Germline values: CDR1 SGHNT, CDR2 YYREEE (reference sequence). The CDR3 region has the DNA TGTGCCAGCACCCCCGGACTAGTATCACGCGAGCAGTACTTC. Translation: CASTPGLVSREQYF.

The chain combines TRBV7-2 with TRBJ2-1, with D unclear. The CDR3 loop spans 13 amino acids. V gave up 4 bases and J gave up 6 bases, with 10 bases separating them. Germline-derived CDR1 and CDR2 are SGHTA and FQGNSA. The CDR3 reads CASSSPGFNEQFF. As DNA, the CDR3 is TGTGCCAGCAGCTCGCCAGGTTTCAATGAGCAGTTCTTC.

The chain recombines TRBV6-5 with TRBJ1-4; 9 bases are shared with TRBD1. Trimming removed 2 bases from V and 6 bases from J; junction bases left unmatched: 4. The CDR3 spans 15 residues. CDR1 MNHEY and CDR2 SVGAGI come from the germline V gene. CDR3: CASSYDGQGYEKLFF. In nucleotides, the CDR3 is TGTGCCAGCAGTTACGACGGACAGGGGTATGAAAAACTGTTTTTT.

CDR3 DNA sequence: TGTGCCAGCAGCCAAGAGACTGTAGCCTACGAGCAGTACTTC. Translated: CASSQETVAYEQYF. The chain employs TRBV14 and TRBJ2-7; D is ambiguous. The CDR3 has 14 residues. With 0 bases removed from V and 2 bases from J, the gap between germline ends came to 8 bases. Germline assignment: CDR1 SGHDN and CDR2 FVKESK.